This T cell receptor (beta chain) was observed in a study of OX40 agonist ivuxolimab in advanced cancers. The study in broad terms: Ivuxolimab was a fully human IgG2 agonistic monoclonal antibody targeting the costimulatory receptor OX40 (CD134). Intravenous ivuxolimab was administered to patients every 2 weeks at six dose levels: 0.01, 0.1, 0.3, 1.5, 3 and 10 mg/kg. Of the approximately 54 dose-escalation patients, hepatocellular carcinoma was present in 19, melanoma in about 15, renal cell carcinoma in 9 and head and neck cancer in 9. A male proportion of under 85% and a mean age of approximately 61 years, ranging from about 20 to 79, were recorded for the dose-escalation cohort. Patients were allowed to have had prior anti-PD-1, anti-PD-L1 or anti-CTLA-4 therapy, and about 40% of the dose-escalation patients had been treated with checkpoint inhibitors. Three dose-escalation patients achieved partial responses, one with hepatocellular carcinoma and two with cutaneous melanoma. Peripheral TCRbeta sequencing aimed to test whether ivuxolimab altered TCR sequence diversity and caused clonal T-cell expansion. The monotherapy dose-escalation portion (N ≈ 50 patients) of the phase I ivuxolimab trial is reported in the paper. Summary of the overall study and its limitations: At doses of 0.1 to 3.0 mg/kg, clonal expansion of both CD4+ and CD8+ blood T cells was observed from baseline to week 6. After ivuxolimab, expanded clones were on average more numerous among CD8+ T cells than among CD4+ T cells. Low levels of normalized T-cell clonal expansion were also seen in some patients who did not respond. Which antigens the clonally expanded peripheral T cells were specific for was not determined. In the 0.1-3.0 mg/kg groups, partial responders were among the patients with the lowest normalized peripheral clonal expansion, particularly in CD8+ T cells.

A remark on this clone: Its antigen is not yet known. Base quality data are lacking; no much larger clone is found one base away.

The trial excluded patients who had a history of autoimmune disease or who were on systemic immunosuppression. Peripheral blood for TCR sequencing was drawn from every dose cohort at baseline, at cycle 4 day 1 and at cycle 7 day 1. Samples came from an open-label, multicenter, first-in-human phase I dose-escalation trial of ivuxolimab. Adults with locally advanced or metastatic melanoma, renal cell, hepatocellular, or head and neck squamous cell carcinoma were enrolled in the trial. Before TCR sequencing, CD4+ T cells and CD8+ T cells from peripheral blood were sorted into separate populations. From a lookup of the germline V gene, CDR1 and CDR2 are SGHNT and YENEEA. The CDR3 holds 18 amino acids from the cysteine to the phenylalanine. Only CDR3 DNA remains: 54 bases, in frame from the first base. V ends up 1 base short and J 4 bases short, with an unmatched junction base count of 13. Genomic DNA was extracted from sorted cells for sequencing of the TCRbeta CDR3 region. TCRbeta CDR3 regions were sequenced using the immunoSEQ Assay. TCRdb stores this immuneACCESS table with in-frame sequences only. Part of the clones is absent; in the studies checked, under half of the shortfall reflects unresolved V genes, and no reason is known for the rest. The sample data list 60,000 to 85,000 clones, and 83% of these were observed just once. The top ten clonotypes cover approximately 1.5% of the sample.

The sequences come from CD4+ or CD8+ T cells sorted from blood, collected in a trial of the OX40 agonist ivuxolimab. This receptor was obtained from an adult with an advanced solid tumor such as melanoma, head and neck, liver or kidney cancer. This receptor chain uses TRBV11-3 and TRBJ2-3, with 8 middle bases fitting TRBD2. The nucleotides are TGTGCCAGCAGCTTAGCCACCCTTCTTAGCGGGGCATCAGATACGCAGTATTTT. Translated, this gives CASSLATLLSGASDTQYF. Beyond the CDR3, the reference TRBV11-3 and TRBJ2-3 genes provide the residues; the full variable domain reads: EAGVVQSPRYKIIEKKQPVAFWCNPISGHNTLYWYLQNLGQGPELLIRYENEEAVDDSQLPKDRFSAERLKGVDSTLKIQPAELGDSAVYLCASSLATLLSGASDTQYFGPGTRLTVL.